This passage covers 27 T cell receptor beta chains from one sample sequenced in a study of cytomegalovirus exposure and HLA in healthy donors. Primers for the PCR totalled 60 Vbeta and 13 Jbeta. Sequencing used immunoSEQ multiplex PCR; TCRdb keeps in-frame clones, though not all of them. The sample gives 120,000 or so clones, roughly 80% of which show up once; more than 3% is in the top ten. What was sequenced was PBMCs. These receptors were collected from a woman aged 50 to 65 in good health and CMV-seronegative.

This clone was seen only a few times. J is TRBJ1-2 and V is TRBV9; 7 bases align to TRBD1. The CDR3 loop spans 17 amino acids. Germline lookup yields CDR1 SGDLS and CDR2 YYNGEE. The V and J ends lost 0 bases and 4 bases, in that order; junction bases with no gene match: 12. In nucleotides, the CDR3 is TGTGCCAGCAGCGTAGCGGAGGGGGCGACCCCTGGCTATGGCTACACCTTC. Protein sequence: CASSVAEGATPGYGYTF.

This chain links TRBV5-8 with TRBJ2-2; 8 bases are a match to TRBD1. The CDR3 spans 17 residues. Germline-derived CDR1 and CDR2 are SGHTS and YDEGEE. V lost 1 base to trimming and J lost 6 bases; unmatched junction nucleotides: 11. In DNA form, the CDR3 reads TGTGCCAGCAGCTTGATATGGGGACAGGTAGTCGCCGGGGAGCTGTTTTTT. Amino acid sequence: CASSLIWGQVVAGELFF.

J is TRBJ2-5 and V is TRBV6-5, with D maybe TRBD1 (5 bases). The J call may be in error: the DNA end matches TRBJ2-7 better. CDR3 length: 12 amino acids. Germline CDR1 reads MNHEY; CDR2 reads SVGAGI. In DNA, the CDR3 is TGTGCCAGCAGAAGCAGGGATTACGAGCAGTACTTC. Translating gives CASRSRDYEQYF.

This sequence joins TRBV21-1 and TRBJ2-1; the DNA was not used to check the table's D call, TRBD2. TRBV21-1 is a listed pseudogene. The CDR3 runs to 12 residues. The CDR3 DNA sequence: TGTGCCAGCAGCAAAGTAGCAGATGAGCAGTTCTTC. Protein: CASSKVADEQFF.

J is TRBJ2-3 and V is TRBV27; TRBD2 might be the D (5 bases). V was pared by 0 bases and J by 6 bases, with 13 bases between. Germline V gives CDR1 MNHEY, CDR2 SMNVEV (reference sequence). The CDR3 is 15 residues long. CDR3 DNA: TGTGCCAGCAGTTTATCCTCGGCTAGCATCGATACGCAGTATTTT. It encodes CASSLSSASIDTQYF.

This CDR3 is CASSFMSEQFF. The CDR3 nucleotides read TGTGCCAGCAGTTTCATGAGTGAGCAGTTCTTC. The rearrangement uses TRBV6-6 and TRBJ2-1; D is unclear. V lost 4 bases and J lost 9, with 7 bases in between. CDR3 length: 11 residues. Germline CDR1 MNHNY, CDR2 SVGAGI (reference sequence).

The rearrangement joins TRBV30 to TRBJ2-5; TRBD1 aligns across 9 bases. The end of the DNA is better explained by TRBJ2-7, so the J call may be wrong. This CDR3 is 15 amino acids long. In germline, CDR1 is GTSNPN, CDR2 SVGIG (reference sequence). CDR3 region: CAWSMGQGDLYEQYF. The CDR3 DNA is TGTGCCTGGAGTATGGGACAGGGAGATCTCTACGAGCAGTACTTC.

This clone was seen more than once but under ten times. This sequence joins TRBV5-1 and TRBJ2-3; 7 bases agree with TRBD1. J was trimmed by 4 bases and V by 0 bases; bases with no gene match: 5. CDR1 is SGHRS and CDR2 is YFSETQ in the germline V gene. CDR3 length equals 15 residues. CDR3 nucleotide sequence: TGCGCCAGCAGCTTGGCAGGGGGTGTTTCAGATACGCAGTATTTT. This gives the protein CASSLAGGVSDTQYF.

The chain combines TRBV19 with TRBJ2-7; TRBD2 matches at 10 bases. Per germline, CDR1 LNHDA and CDR2 SQIVND (reference sequence). The CDR3 covers 13 residues. The V segment lost 10 bases and the J segment 0 bases; nucleotides outside the gene matches: 3. CDR3 DNA: TGTGCCACTAGCGGGGGAAGCTCCTACGAGCAGTACTTC. It codes for CATSGGSSYEQYF.

The chain carries TRBV28 and TRBJ2-7, with TRBD2 identical over 9 bases. The trim removed 5 bases at V and 4 bases at J, leaving 6 bases unmatched. The CDR3 is made up of 14 amino acids. Germline V gives CDR1 MDHEN, CDR2 SYDVKM. CDR3 coding DNA: TGTGCCAGCAGTGTCGGGACTAGCTTTTACGAGCAGTACTTC. This gives the protein CASSVGTSFYEQYF.

The chain carries TRBV15 and TRBJ1-1, with 7 bases identical to TRBD1. The CDR3 runs to 14 residues. Germline CDR1 is LNHNV and CDR2 is YYDKDF (reference sequence). The V gene end was trimmed by 7 bases and the J gene end by 4 bases; junction bases not matched to a gene: 9. CDR3 loop: CATTTGDLFTEAFF. In nucleotides, the CDR3 is TGTGCCACCACCACAGGGGATCTGTTCACTGAAGCTTTCTTT.

This clone showed up just a few times. The chain combines TRBV2 with TRBJ1-2, with a weak D call TRBD1 (6 bases). Between the trimmed V and J ends, which lost 3 bases and 4 bases, there was a span of 15 bases. The CDR3 is 15 amino acids. Germline CDR1 SNHLY, CDR2 FYNNEI. CDR3 nucleotides: TGTGCCAGCAGTGAGGACAGTAGGAATCCCTATGGCTACACCTTC. It encodes CASSEDSRNPYGYTF.

This clone occurred once. CDR3 coding DNA: TGCGCCAGCAGCCAACCCGGACTAGCGGCGAACACCGGGGAGCTGTTTTTT. This gives the protein CASSQPGLAANTGELFF. V gene TRBV4-1 combines with J gene TRBJ2-2, with 10 bases aligning to TRBD2. V shed 2 bases, J shed 0 bases, and the junction held 3 bases outside the gene matches. Germline CDR1 reads MGHRA; CDR2 reads YSYEKL. The CDR3 contains 17 residues.

The chain is built from TRBV2 and TRBJ2-7; a possible D gene is TRBD1 (5 bases). Germline V gene lookup returns CDR1 SNHLY and CDR2 FYNNEI. V was cut by 11 bases and J by 2 bases, with 16 bases left in between. This CDR3 spans 13 amino acids. The chain's CDR3 is CASMVRGAYEQYF. The CDR3 DNA reads TGTGCCTCGATGGTTAGGGGTGCCTACGAGCAGTACTTC.

This CDR3 is CASSRGDRDQIYEQFF. DNA of the CDR3: TGTGCCAGTAGTCGTGGTGACAGGGATCAGATTTATGAGCAGTTCTTC. The chain combines TRBV19 with TRBJ2-1; 7 bases line up with TRBD1. Losses at the gene ends were 5 bases for V and 8 bases for J; bases not matched to a gene: 15. This CDR3 is built from 16 residues. Germline CDR1 LNHDA, CDR2 SQIVND (reference sequence). Full variable domain (remainder filled in from reference TRBV19 and TRBJ2-1): DGGITQSPKYLFRKEGQNVTLSCEQNLNHDAMYWYRQDPGQGLRLIYYSQIVNDFQKGDIAEGYSVSREKKESFPLTVTSAQKNPTAFYLCASSRGDRDQIYEQFFGPGTRLTVL.

This chain links TRBV18 with TRBJ2-7; TRBD2 is a possible D gene (5 bases). In germline, CDR1 is KGHSH, CDR2 LQKENI. The germline V and J ends were trimmed by 3 bases and 5 bases, with 11 bases remaining between them. The CDR3 extends over 13 amino acids. CDR3 sequence (DNA): TGTGCCAGCTCACCGGACTCAGGTGACGAGCAGTACTTC. It codes for CASSPDSGDEQYF.

In this sample, this clone turned up a few times. The chain employs TRBV15 and TRBJ2-3; 7 positions agree with TRBD1. The CDR3 contains 15 residues. The germline V gene has CDR1 LNHNV and CDR2 YYDKDF (reference sequence). Trimming took 5 bases from V and 4 from J; bases not matched to a gene: 9. The CDR3 DNA is TGTGCCACCAGCCAGGGACAGAGTGGTGCAGATACGCAGTATTTT. Its protein is CATSQGQSGADTQYF.

This clone has just a few counts. This chain links TRBV5-1 with TRBJ1-2; 7 bases line up with TRBD1. V lost 0 bases, J lost 7 bases, and 6 bases stayed unmatched. Germline CDR1 is SGHRS and CDR2 is YFSETQ. The CDR3 is made up of 14 amino acids. The CDR3 reads CASSLAGDSSGYTF. The DNA for the CDR3 is TGCGCCAGCAGCTTGGCGGGGGACAGCAGTGGCTACACCTTC. The complete variable domain, with remaining parts taken from reference TRBV5-1 and TRBJ1-2, reads KAGVTQTPRYLIKTRGQQVTLSCSPISGHRSVSWYQQTPGQGLQFLFEYFSETQRNKGNFPGRFSGRQFSNSRSEMNVSTLELGDSALYLCASSLAGDSSGYTFGSGTRLTVV.

Here the CDR3 reads CASSLGLGAQETQYF. CDR3 nucleotide sequence: TGTGCCAGCAGCTTAGGTTTGGGGGCCCAAGAGACCCAGTACTTC. V is TRBV11-3 and J is TRBJ2-5, with a possible D match to TRBD1 (6 bases). The CDR3 has 15 residues. Germline-derived CDR1 and CDR2 are SGHNT and YENEEA. Trimming stripped 1 base from V and 1 base from J, with 10 bases between.

This rearrangement joins TRBV4-1 to TRBJ1-2; no clear D. CDR3 length: 14 amino acids. The germline V gene has CDR1 MGHRA and CDR2 YSYEKL. The V end was cut by 6 bases, the J end by 2 bases, with 13 bases between. The CDR3 protein is CASRSEGANYGYTF. In DNA, the CDR3 is TGCGCCAGCAGGTCCGAGGGCGCGAACTATGGCTACACCTTC.

The rearrangement uses TRBV14 and TRBJ1-1; D is uncertain. The CDR3 spans 13 residues. The germline V gene has CDR1 SGHDN and CDR2 FVKESK. Trimming cost V 0 bases and J 11 bases, with 13 bases left between them. CDR3 region: CASSQDYRLRAFF. DNA of the CDR3: TGTGCCAGCAGCCAAGACTATAGGCTGAGGGCTTTCTTT.

The rearrangement links TRBV20-1 to TRBJ2-5; no reliable D call. The CDR3 runs 11 residues. The germline V and J ends were trimmed by 5 bases and 5 bases, with 9 bases remaining between them. Germline V lookup: CDR1 DFQATT, CDR2 SNEGSKA (reference sequence). The CDR3 bases are TGCAGTGCTCTAGACTTTGAGACCCAGTACTTC. It yields the protein CSALDFETQYF.

V gene TRBV30 combines with J gene TRBJ2-5; 9 nucleotides line up with TRBD2. J lost 7 bases, V lost 5 bases, and 8 bases had no gene match. The germline V gene has CDR1 GTSNPN and CDR2 SVGIG (reference sequence). This CDR3 has 13 residues. This CDR3 is CAWARLAVGTQYF. Here the CDR3 DNA reads TGTGCCTGGGCACGACTAGCGGTTGGGACCCAGTACTTC.

This clone has just a few counts. The gene calls are TRBV2 and TRBJ2-1, with 9 bases identical to TRBD1. In germline, CDR1 is SNHLY, CDR2 FYNNEI. This CDR3 is 15 amino acids long. The V segment lost 2 bases and the J segment 6 bases; nucleotides outside the gene matches: 5. CDR3 protein: CASSEPQGAFNEQFF. In DNA form, the CDR3 reads TGTGCCAGCAGTGAACCACAGGGGGCGTTCAATGAGCAGTTCTTC.

This sequence joins TRBV6-5 and TRBJ1-2, with a tentative D call TRBD1 (6 bases). CDR1 is MNHEY and CDR2 is SVGAGI in the germline V gene. The CDR3 runs 15 residues. Trimming took off 0 bases at V and 5 bases at J, with 13 bases between the two ends. The CDR3 sequence is CASSYSITGTYGYTF. The CDR3 coding sequence is TGTGCCAGCAGTTACTCGATCACAGGGACGTATGGCTACACCTTC.

V gene TRBV11-3 combines with J gene TRBJ2-7; D is unresolved. This CDR3 has 13 amino acids. Per the germline V gene, CDR1 is SGHNT and CDR2 is YENEEA. V shed 4 bases and J shed 6 bases, with 13 bases lying between them. CDR3: CASSSLPESEQYF. Here the CDR3 DNA reads TGTGCCAGCAGCTCTCTCCCCGAGAGCGAGCAGTACTTC.

The chain couples TRBV5-1 to TRBJ2-3; the D gene is possibly TRBD2 (6 bases). Looked up from germline, CDR1 is SGHRS and CDR2 is YFSETQ. V was clipped by 3 bases and J by 5 bases, with 16 bases between them. CDR3 length equals 15 residues. The CDR3 here is CASSSGTSLQDTQYF. CDR3 nucleotides: TGCGCCAGCAGCTCCGGGACTTCCCTACAAGATACGCAGTATTTT.